This TCR beta chain is from a study of blood T cell repertoires in COVID-19. Method: immunoSEQ multiplex PCR; TCRdb's copy keeps in-frame clones and lacks some. Of about 250,000 clones in the sample, about 90% are singletons; the top ten hold around 1.9%. Germline V gives CDR1 MNHNY, CDR2 SVGAGI (reference sequence). Deletions cut 0 bases from V and 7 bases from J, with 12 bases between. The length of the CDR3 is 14 residues. The TCR comes from an older woman with COVID-19, enrolled during active disease. The V and J genes are TRBV6-6 and TRBJ1-1; the D is unclear. The sequenced material came from peripheral blood. The CDR3 reads CASSYSWEKNEAFF. In DNA, the CDR3 is TGTGCCAGCAGTTACTCGTGGGAGAAAAATGAAGCTTTCTTT.